Below are 20 T cell receptor beta chains sequenced from a single sample in a study of cytomegalovirus exposure and HLA in healthy donors. PCR employed 60 Vbeta and 13 Jbeta primers. Measured with immunoSEQ multiplex PCR; TCRdb has only the in-frame clones, and not every one. The sample yields roughly 150,000 clones, 76% seen once. The sample consisted of PBMCs. These receptors were taken from a male donor in good health and CMV-seronegative.

V is TRBV6-5 and J is TRBJ1-4; a weak D match, TRBD1 (6 bases). CDR1 is MNHEY, CDR2 SVGAGI, per germline. The length of the CDR3 is 14 residues. V was clipped by 0 bases and J by 6 bases, with 8 bases between them. The CDR3 reads CASSYSRQDEKLFF. Written as DNA, the CDR3 is TGTGCCAGCAGTTACTCCCGACAGGATGAAAAACTGTTTTTT.

The chain has TRBV21-1 and TRBJ1-1; TRBD1, the D gene given by the table, was not confirmed from the DNA. TRBV21-1 is listed as a pseudogene. The CDR3 length is 14 residues. CDR3 loop: CASSKARSGWEAFF. Here the CDR3 DNA reads TGTGCCAGCAGCAAAGCGCGGTCAGGGTGGGAAGCTTTCTTT.

This chain connects TRBV23-1 to TRBJ1-4; weak D call: TRBD1 (6 bases). TRBV23-1 qualifies as an ORF whose function is uncertain. CDR3 length: 18 amino acids. Trimming removed 3 bases from V and 6 bases from J, with 23 bases in between. The CDR3 sequence: CASSQKHTSTGFHEKLFF. The DNA for the CDR3 is TGCGCCAGCAGTCAGAAGCATACTAGTACAGGGTTCCATGAAAAACTGTTTTTT.

The chain links TRBV28 to TRBJ1-4; D unresolved. The ends were cut back, 8 bases at V and 5 bases at J, with 12 bases in the middle. From germline, CDR1 is MDHEN and CDR2 SYDVKM. The CDR3 extends over 13 amino acids. Here the CDR3 reads CASGLAVNEKLFF. Written as DNA, the CDR3 is TGTGCCAGCGGATTGGCGGTGAATGAAAAACTGTTTTTT.

The rearrangement joins TRBV7-2 to TRBJ2-3, with TRBD2 identical over 8 bases. Germline lookup yields CDR1 SGHTA and CDR2 FQGNSA. The CDR3 runs 16 residues. J gave up 3 bases and V 0 bases, and 5 bases lay outside the gene matches. The CDR3 is CASSLASGSETDTQYF. The CDR3 region has the DNA TGTGCCAGCAGCTTAGCGAGCGGGAGTGAAACAGATACGCAGTATTTT.

Written as DNA, the CDR3 is TGTGCCAGCAGCTTAACGAAGGGACTAGCGGGGGGGCTCGTCACAGATACGCAGTATTTT. It encodes CASSLTKGLAGGLVTDTQYF. The chain is built from TRBV7-3 and TRBJ2-3; TRBD2 aligns across 16 bases. Losses at the gene ends were 0 bases for V and 2 bases for J; bases not matched to a gene: 8. The CDR3 covers 20 residues. Germline assignment: CDR1 SGHTA and CDR2 FQGTGA.

The chain joins TRBV28 to TRBJ1-5, with 7 bases that match TRBD1. This CDR3 spans 16 amino acids. After removal of 8 bases from V and 0 bases from J, the junction contained 10 bases not matched to a gene. Germline-derived CDR1 and CDR2 are MDHEN and SYDVKM. The CDR3 loop reads CASRPRGQYSNQPQHF. CDR3 nucleotides: TGTGCCAGCCGCCCGAGGGGGCAATATAGCAATCAGCCCCAGCATTTT.

This clone has just a few counts. The V gene is TRBV11-2, the J gene TRBJ2-7, with a possible D match to TRBD1 (6 bases). Trimming took 2 bases from V and 2 from J, leaving 10 bases between them. From germline, CDR1 is SGHAT and CDR2 FQNNGV. There are 14 residues in the CDR3. The CDR3 DNA sequence: TGTGCCAGCAGCTTATGGGGGCCAACCTACGAGCAGTACTTC. Translating gives CASSLWGPTYEQYF.

The chain uses TRBV5-1 and TRBJ1-4; weak D call: TRBD1 (6 bases). Germline-derived CDR1 and CDR2 are SGHRS and YFSETQ. With 5 bases removed from V and 3 bases from J, the gap between germline ends came to 23 bases. The CDR3 loop spans 18 amino acids. The CDR3 protein is CASSEDPYGQKANEKLFF. CDR3 sequence (DNA): TGCGCCAGCAGTGAGGATCCTTATGGACAGAAGGCTAATGAAAAACTGTTTTTT.

This chain joins TRBV13 and TRBJ2-7, with 12 bases matching TRBD2. The CDR3 is 20 amino acids. V shed 0 bases and J 4 bases; nucleotides not matched to a gene: 16. In germline, CDR1 is PRHDT, CDR2 FYEKMQ (reference sequence). CDR3 sequence: CASSLGARASGRGNVYEQYF. In DNA form, the CDR3 reads TGTGCCAGCAGCTTAGGTGCTAGGGCTAGCGGGAGGGGAAACGTTTACGAGCAGTACTTC.

V is TRBV10-3 and J is TRBJ2-2; D perhaps matches TRBD1 (6 bases). The V gene lost 3 bases and the J gene lost 0 bases, with 11 bases spanning the gap. The CDR3 consists of 16 residues. Germline V gene data show CDR1 as ENHRY and CDR2 as SYGVKD. CDR3 bases: TGTGCCATCAGTGACCCCGGGACAACGAACACCGGGGAGCTGTTTTTT. It codes for CAISDPGTTNTGELFF.

J is TRBJ1-2 and V is TRBV14; TRBD1 is a possible D gene (6 bases). Germline CDR1 and CDR2: SGHDN and FVKESK. The CDR3 length is 12 residues. V lost 4 bases and J lost 13, with 16 bases in between. DNA for the CDR3: TGTGCCAGCAGCCCGTGGACAGAAACTACCACCTTC. Its translation is CASSPWTETTTF.

This clone was observed once. The chain has TRBV6-5 and TRBJ1-2, with TRBD1 matching 7 bases. V was pared by 0 bases and J by 0 bases, with 4 bases of the junction left unmatched. CDR1 MNHEY and CDR2 SVGAGI come from the germline V gene. CDR3 length: 16 amino acids. The CDR3 DNA is TGTGCCAGCAGTTACTCCCGACAGGGCGCTAACTATGGCTACACCTTC. It encodes CASSYSRQGANYGYTF.

The gene calls are TRBV15 and TRBJ2-1, with TRBD1 matching 7 bases. Germline loops: CDR1 LNHNV, CDR2 YYDKDF (reference sequence). After removal of 9 bases from V and 3 bases from J, the junction contained 8 bases not matched to a gene. This CDR3 has 14 amino acids. The CDR3 loop is CATGDRTFYNEQFF. Written as DNA, the CDR3 is TGTGCCACAGGGGACAGAACCTTCTACAATGAGCAGTTCTTC.

DNA for the CDR3: TGTGCCAGCAGCTCCGAGTTAGGGGCTCGGAACGAGCAGTACTTC. Protein sequence: CASSSELGARNEQYF. J is TRBJ2-5 and V is TRBV7-2; a possible D gene is TRBD1 (5 bases). Judging by the DNA end, TRBJ2-7 fits better; the J call may be wrong. Germline CDR1 reads SGHTA; CDR2 reads FQGNSA. CDR3 length: 15 amino acids.

The rearrangement uses TRBV14 and TRBJ2-5, with 7 bases lining up with TRBD2. V gave up 3 bases and J gave up 5 bases; unmatched junction bases: 9. CDR1 and CDR2 from the germline V gene are SGHDN and FVKESK. The CDR3 is 15 amino acids. Written as DNA, the CDR3 is TGTGCCAGCAGCCAGGATCCGCGGGAGTTGGAGACCCAGTACTTC. It translates to CASSQDPRELETQYF.

V gene TRBV2 combines with J gene TRBJ2-7, with 9 positions matching TRBD1. The V and J ends lost 7 bases and 1 base, in that order; junction bases with no gene match: 5. CDR3 length equals 14 residues. CDR1 and CDR2 (germline): SNHLY, FYNNEI. In DNA form, the CDR3 reads TGTGCCAGCACTAGACAGGGGGGGTCCTACGAGCAGTACTTC. As protein: CASTRQGGSYEQYF.

CDR3 region: CASSLWTGSSYEQYF. CDR3 DNA: TGTGCCAGCAGCCTTTGGACAGGGAGCTCCTACGAGCAGTACTTC. The V and J genes are TRBV5-5 and TRBJ2-7, with 8 nucleotides matching TRBD1. The ends lost 4 bases at V and 0 bases at J; junction bases unmatched: 6. CDR1 is SGHKS, CDR2 YYEKEE, per germline (reference sequence). CDR3 length: 15 amino acids.

The chain joins TRBV7-2 to TRBJ2-7, with 8 bases that match TRBD2. The J segment lost 7 bases and the V segment lost 1 base, leaving 15 bases of the junction unmatched. The CDR3 has 17 residues. Germline CDR1 SGHTA, CDR2 FQGNSA. CDR3 in amino acids: CASSLENPAIAGREQYF. The CDR3, as DNA: TGTGCCAGCAGCTTAGAGAACCCTGCGATAGCGGGGAGGGAGCAGTACTTC. Full variable domain (outside the CDR3, taken from reference TRBV7-2 and TRBJ2-7): GAGVSQSPSNKVTEKGKDVELRCDPISGHTALYWYRQSLGQGLEFLIYFQGNSAPDKSGLPSDRFSAERTGGSVSTLTIQRTQQEDSAVYLCASSLENPAIAGREQYFGPGTRLTVT.

This chain links TRBV5-1 with TRBJ2-1; TRBD2 matches at 12 bases. The CDR3 consists of 18 residues. Per the germline V gene, CDR1 is SGHRS and CDR2 is YFSETQ. V gave up 1 base and J gave up 2 bases; unmatched junction bases: 7. CDR3: CASSLLLAGGATYNEQFF. In nucleotides, the CDR3 is TGCGCCAGCAGCTTGTTACTAGCGGGGGGCGCGACCTACAATGAGCAGTTCTTC. The full variable domain, with the rest looked up from reference TRBV5-1 and TRBJ2-1, is KAGVTQTPRYLIKTRGQQVTLSCSPISGHRSVSWYQQTPGQGLQFLFEYFSETQRNKGNFPGRFSGRQFSNSRSEMNVSTLELGDSALYLCASSLLLAGGATYNEQFFGPGTRLTVL.